This T cell receptor (beta chain) was captured by sequencing in a study of T-cell memory formation after mild COVID-19. The overall study: For the most part, TCR clusters were specific to one donor.

V was pared by 1 base and J by 3 bases, with 5 bases of the junction left unmatched. From germline, CDR1 is SGHDT and CDR2 YYEEEE. This CDR3 is 15 amino acids long. Study-wide results and limits: CD4/CD8 balance characterized clones contracting day 15 to 85, and CD4+ skew characterized later expanders.

5'RACE primed at constant segments yielded TCR alpha and TCR beta cDNA libraries bearing sample barcodes and UMIs. MiXCR was run by TCRdb on the 5' RACE reads, yielding one entry per CDR3 protein. The top ten hold about 8.7% of the sample, which has approximately 400,000 distinct CDR3 sequences, 24% seen once. A note on this clonotype: What it recognizes is unknown.

The source is an adult woman who had mild COVID-19 (a few samples of this study predate the infection). Cell type and time point are not known. The chain carries TRBV5-6 and TRBJ2-7; 9 nucleotides align to TRBD1. The sample comprised PBMCs or a T cell subset sorted from them (not recorded which). In DNA, the CDR3 is TGTGCCAGCAGCTTGTGGACAGGGGCCCTCTACGAGCAGTACTTC. It codes for CASSLWTGALYEQYF.